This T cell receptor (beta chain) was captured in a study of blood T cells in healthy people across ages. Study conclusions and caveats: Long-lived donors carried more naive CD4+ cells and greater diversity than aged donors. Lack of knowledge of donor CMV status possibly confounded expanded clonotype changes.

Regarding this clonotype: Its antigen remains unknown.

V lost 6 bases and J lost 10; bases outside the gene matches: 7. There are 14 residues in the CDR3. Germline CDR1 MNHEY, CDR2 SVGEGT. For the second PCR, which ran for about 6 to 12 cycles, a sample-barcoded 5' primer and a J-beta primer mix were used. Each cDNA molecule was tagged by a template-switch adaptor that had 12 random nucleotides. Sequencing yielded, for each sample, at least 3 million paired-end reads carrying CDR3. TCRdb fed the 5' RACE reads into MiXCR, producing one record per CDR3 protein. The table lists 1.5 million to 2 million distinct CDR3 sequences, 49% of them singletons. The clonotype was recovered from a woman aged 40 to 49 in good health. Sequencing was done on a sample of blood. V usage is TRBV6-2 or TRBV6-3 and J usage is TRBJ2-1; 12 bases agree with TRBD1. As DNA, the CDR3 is TGTGCCAGCAGCCACGGGACAGGGGGCAGGGAGCAGTTCTTC. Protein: CASSHGTGGREQFF.